One sample yielded the 23 T cell receptor beta chains listed below, sequenced in a study of post-analysis software for immune sequencing data. The study's findings and limits: The study found TRBV5-6, TRBV5-1 and TRBV20-1 among five or six TRBV segments more frequent in patients than controls.

These receptors have no known antigen. The TCR beta cDNA libraries carried unique molecular identifiers. From the PCR reads, TCRdb called clonotypes with MiXCR, one entry per CDR3 protein. The sample includes hundreds of thousands of distinct CDR3 sequences, 35% to 40% seen only once; the top ten take around 4.8%. The sequenced sample consisted of blood. These receptors all come from a girl aged 10 to 17 with multiple sclerosis.

The chain's CDR3 is CASSLARLAGHNEQYF. The CDR3 DNA reads as TGCGCCAGCAGCTTGGCGCGCTTAGCGGGCCACAATGAGCAGTACTTC. This rearrangement joins TRBV5-1 to TRBJ2-7; 7 bases are a match to TRBD2. CDR1 and CDR2 from the germline V gene are SGHRS and YFSETQ. V dropped 0 bases and J dropped 7; count of bases not matched to a gene: 13. The CDR3 runs 16 residues.

The V call is TRBV7-2, the J call TRBJ2-7, with D possibly TRBD2 on 5 matching bases. V shed 3 bases and J shed 2 bases, with 11 bases lying between them. Germline CDR1 and CDR2: SGHTA and FQGNSA. This CDR3 contains 14 residues. In DNA form, the CDR3 reads TGTGCCAGCAGCTTTGAGGGATCCGCCTACGAGCAGTACTTC. This encodes CASSFEGSAYEQYF.

At least ten counts were recorded for this clonotype. The chain uses TRBV12-3 or TRBV12-4 and TRBJ1-2; the D is unclear. The CDR3 sequence is 12 residues long. The V end was cut by 4 bases, the J end by 5 bases, with 8 bases between. The CDR3: CASSYNSYGYTF. The CDR3 nucleotides read TGTGCCAGCAGTTACAACTCATATGGCTACACCTTC.

This chain uses TRBV2 with TRBJ1-2; tentatively, D is TRBD1 (5 bases). Trimming pared 6 bases from V and 3 bases from J, leaving 14 bases between. CDR1 SNHLY and CDR2 FYNNEI come from the germline V gene. CDR3 size: 14 residues. CDR3 sequence reads: CASRWIGTDYGYTF. CDR3 DNA: TGTGCCAGCAGGTGGATCGGGACGGACTATGGCTACACCTTC.

This rearrangement joins TRBV12-3 or TRBV12-4 to TRBJ2-3, with 9 bases matching TRBD1. The V segment lost 5 bases and the J segment 13 bases; nucleotides outside the gene matches: 19. CDR3 length equals 16 residues. This chain's CDR3 is CASSPRDRVQGDMEYF. CDR3 bases: TGTGCCAGCAGTCCCCGGGACAGGGTGCAAGGGGATATGGAGTATTTT.

This clonotype has only a few counts. This chain connects TRBV14 to TRBJ2-2; D gene unclear. CDR3 length: 14 amino acids. CDR1 SGHDN and CDR2 FVKESK come from the germline V gene. The V gene lost 3 bases and the J gene lost 3 bases, with 8 bases spanning the gap. CDR3 amino acids: CASSHRSYTGELFF. The DNA of the CDR3 is TGTGCCAGCAGCCATCGCAGTTACACCGGGGAGCTGTTTTTT. The full variable domain, its missing parts supplied by reference TRBV14 and TRBJ2-2, is EAGVTQFPSHSVIEKGQTVTLRCDPISGHDNLYWYRRVMGKEIKFLLHFVKESKQDESGMPNNRFLAERTGGTYSTLKVQPAELEDSGVYFCASSHRSYTGELFFGEGSRLTVL.

Only a few counts were recorded for this clonotype. CDR3 DNA: TGCAGCGTTTCGGACCCTTTGGCAGGGAGCGCCGGGGAGCTGTTTTTT. This gives the protein CSVSDPLAGSAGELFF. This chain joins TRBV29-1 and TRBJ2-2, with D perhaps matching TRBD1 or TRBD2 (5 bases each). This CDR3 region has 16 residues. Germline assignment: CDR1 SQVTM and CDR2 ANQGSEA. V was trimmed by 5 bases and J by 6 bases, leaving 22 bases between them.

This clonotype was counted ten times or more. This sequence joins TRBV12-3 or TRBV12-4 and TRBJ1-5; possibly TRBD1 for D (6 bases). With 6 bases removed from V and 0 bases from J, the gap between germline ends came to 12 bases. There are 15 residues in the CDR3. CDR3 sequence (DNA): TGTGCCAGCAGGGCCGACAGGCGTAGCAATCAGCCCCAGCATTTT. It specifies CASRADRRSNQPQHF.

This clonotype has ten or more counts. Here the CDR3 reads CASRFGGGNYGYTF. Here the CDR3 DNA reads TGCGCCAGCAGATTCGGGGGCGGTAACTATGGCTACACCTTC. The rearrangement links TRBV4-1 to TRBJ1-2, with a possible D match to TRBD1 (6 bases). The CDR3 is 14 residues long. Germline V lookup: CDR1 MGHRA, CDR2 YSYEKL. With 6 bases removed from V and 1 base from J, the gap between germline ends came to 12 bases.

This clonotype has a count of ten or more. This chain uses TRBV5-1 with TRBJ2-3; 11 bases are a match to TRBD2. Germline lookup yields CDR1 SGHRS and CDR2 YFSETQ. J gave up 4 bases and V 6 bases, and 1 base lay outside the gene matches. The length of the CDR3 is 13 residues. For the CDR3, the DNA is TGCGCCAGCAAACTAGCGGGAGCAGATACGCAGTATTTT. It is translated as CASKLAGADTQYF.

The rearrangement uses TRBV7-9 and TRBJ2-2, with a tentative D call TRBD2 (5 bases). The CDR3 loop spans 13 amino acids. V was shortened by 3 bases and J by 6 bases, with 8 bases between the two germline ends. Looked up from germline, CDR1 is SEHNR and CDR2 is FQNEAQ (reference sequence). CDR3 sequence (DNA): TGTGCCAGCAGCTTCACTAGTCCCGGGGAGCTGTTTTTT. Encoded protein: CASSFTSPGELFF. The full variable domain, rest sourced from reference TRBV7-9 and TRBJ2-2, is DTGVSQNPRHKITKRGQNVTFRCDPISEHNRLYWYRQTLGQGPEFLTYFQNEAQLEKSRLLSDRFSAERPKGSFSTLEIQRTEQGDSAMYLCASSFTSPGELFFGEGSRLTVL.

In this sample, this clonotype turned up many times. CDR3 sequence reads: CASSPRSDNEQFF. DNA of the CDR3: TGTGCCAGCAGCCCGAGATCAGACAATGAGCAGTTCTTC. J is TRBJ2-1 and V is TRBV12-3 or TRBV12-4; the D is unclear. This CDR3 spans 13 amino acids. The V gene lost 6 bases and the J gene lost 5 bases, with 11 bases spanning the gap.

This clonotype showed up many times. This chain links TRBV29-1 with TRBJ1-5, with 7 bases that match TRBD1. The trim removed 4 bases at V and 4 bases at J, leaving 7 bases unmatched. The germline CDR1 and CDR2 sequences are SQVTM and ANQGSEA. This CDR3 comprises 14 residues. In DNA, the CDR3 is TGCAGCGTTGTGCTTGACAGGGAGAATCAGCCCCAGCATTTT. Translation: CSVVLDRENQPQHF.

V gene TRBV28 combines with J gene TRBJ2-6; 10 bases fit TRBD1. J lost 4 bases, V lost 10 bases, and 7 bases had no gene match. Per germline, CDR1 MDHEN and CDR2 SYDVKM. CDR3 length: 15 amino acids. The CDR3 sequence is CATGTGAYGANVLTF. CDR3 DNA sequence: TGTGCCACCGGGACAGGGGCTTACGGGGCCAACGTCCTGACTTTC.

This clonotype has more than one count but fewer than ten. The chain joins TRBV7-2 to TRBJ1-5; possibly TRBD1 for D (5 bases). The length of the CDR3 is 17 residues. Germline V gene data show CDR1 as SGHTA and CDR2 as FQGNSA. V gave up 5 bases and J gave up 6 bases, with 23 bases separating them. DNA for the CDR3: TGTGCCAGCAGCCGGGGGGGGGTCGGGTTTTCAGGTCAGCCCCAGCATTTT. Protein sequence: CASSRGGVGFSGQPQHF.

This clonotype was counted between two and nine times. The chain joins TRBV7-9 to TRBJ1-1, with 7 bases identical to TRBD1. This CDR3 has 13 residues. CDR1 is SEHNR and CDR2 is FQNEAQ in the germline V gene (reference sequence). V shed 5 bases and J 4 bases; nucleotides not matched to a gene: 4. In nucleotides, the CDR3 is TGTGCCAGCAGCGCCCAGGGGGGCACTGAAGCTTTCTTT. It codes for CASSAQGGTEAFF.

This clonotype was seen repeatedly, ten times or more. This chain links TRBV5-6 with TRBJ1-5, with a tentative D call TRBD1 (6 bases). Between the trimmed V and J ends, which lost 4 bases and 0 bases, there was a span of 8 bases. Germline lookup yields CDR1 SGHDT and CDR2 YYEEEE. This CDR3 comprises 14 residues. In DNA, the CDR3 is TGTGCCAGCAGCAGGGGGAATAGCAATCAGCCCCAGCATTTT. Translating it yields CASSRGNSNQPQHF.

This clonotype was observed at least ten times. J is TRBJ2-5 and V is TRBV5-1, with 12 positions matching TRBD2. Trimming cost V 2 bases and J 5 bases; bases outside gene matches: 4. The length of the CDR3 is 15 residues. The V gene's germline CDR1 is SGHRS and CDR2 YFSETQ. CDR3: CASSLTSGGYETQYF. The CDR3 coding sequence is TGCGCCAGCAGCTTAACTAGCGGGGGGTACGAGACCCAGTACTTC.

As regards this clonotype: Its ends do not fully match the called genes, so a read error is possible. Here the CDR3 DNA reads TGTGCCAGCAGTGAGACCTACGAGCGGTACTTC. Its protein is CASSETYERYF. The chain employs TRBV2 and TRBJ2-7, with D unclear. There are 11 residues in the CDR3. Germline V gene sequence: CDR1 SNHLY, CDR2 FYNNEI.

This clonotype has just a few counts. The chain has TRBV29-1 and TRBJ2-6; no definite D call. Trimming removed 6 bases from V and 0 bases from J, with 12 bases in between. Looked up from germline, CDR1 is SQVTM and CDR2 is ANQGSEA. The CDR3 loop spans 15 amino acids. This chain's CDR3 is CSVGFRLSGANVLTF. CDR3 bases: TGCAGCGTCGGGTTTAGACTCTCTGGGGCCAACGTCCTGACTTTC.

This clonotype was picked up many times. The chain combines TRBV20-1 with TRBJ1-1; D unclear. The CDR3 spans 13 residues. CDR1 is DFQATT, CDR2 SNEGSKA, per germline (reference sequence). V was trimmed by 5 bases and J by 3 bases, leaving 13 bases between them. CDR3 sequence reads: CSARDPVYTEAFF. CDR3 nucleotide sequence: TGCAGTGCTCGGGATCCCGTGTACACTGAAGCTTTCTTT.

The V gene is TRBV28, the J gene TRBJ2-1, with D uncertain. From germline, CDR1 is MDHEN and CDR2 SYDVKM. This CDR3 region has 13 residues. V gave up 5 bases and J gave up 4 bases, with 9 bases separating them. CDR3 region: CASSDPGYNEQFF. Written as DNA, the CDR3 is TGTGCCAGCAGTGACCCTGGATACAATGAGCAGTTCTTC.

In this sample, this clonotype turned up many times. This rearrangement joins TRBV14 to TRBJ1-2; D is ambiguous. CDR3 length equals 11 residues. The germline V gene encodes CDR1 SGHDN and CDR2 FVKESK. The V end was cut by 7 bases, the J end by 4 bases, with 7 bases between. The CDR3 sequence is CASKGSYGYTF. For the CDR3, the DNA is TGTGCCAGCAAAGGATCCTATGGCTACACCTTC.